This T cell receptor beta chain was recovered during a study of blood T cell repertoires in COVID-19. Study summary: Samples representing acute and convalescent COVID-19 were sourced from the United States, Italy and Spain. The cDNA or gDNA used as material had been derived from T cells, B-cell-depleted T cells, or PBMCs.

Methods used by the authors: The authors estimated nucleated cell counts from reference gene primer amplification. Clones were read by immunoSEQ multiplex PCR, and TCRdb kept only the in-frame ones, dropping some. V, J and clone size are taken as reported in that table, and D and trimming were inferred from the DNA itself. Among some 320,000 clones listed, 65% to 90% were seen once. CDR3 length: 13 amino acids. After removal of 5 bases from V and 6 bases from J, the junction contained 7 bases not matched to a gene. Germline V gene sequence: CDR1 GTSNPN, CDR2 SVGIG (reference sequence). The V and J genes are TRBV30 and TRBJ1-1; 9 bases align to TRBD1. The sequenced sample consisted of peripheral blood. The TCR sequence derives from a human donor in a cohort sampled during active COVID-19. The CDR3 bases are TGTGCCTGGGGACCGGGACAGGGATCTGAAGCTTTCTTT. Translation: CAWGPGQGSEAFF.